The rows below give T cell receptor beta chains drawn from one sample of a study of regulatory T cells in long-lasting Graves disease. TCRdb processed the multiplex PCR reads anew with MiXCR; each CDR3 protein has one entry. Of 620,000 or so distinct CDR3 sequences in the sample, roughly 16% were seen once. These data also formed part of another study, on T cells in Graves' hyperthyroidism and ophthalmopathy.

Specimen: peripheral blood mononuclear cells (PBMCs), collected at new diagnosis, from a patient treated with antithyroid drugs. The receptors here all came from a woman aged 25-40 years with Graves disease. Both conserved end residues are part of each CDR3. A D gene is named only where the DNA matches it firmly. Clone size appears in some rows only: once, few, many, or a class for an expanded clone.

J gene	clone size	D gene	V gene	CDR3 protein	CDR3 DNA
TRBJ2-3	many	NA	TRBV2	CASSQGGLRTDTQYF	TGTGCCAGCAGCCAGGGGGGGCTAAGGACAGATACGCAGTATTTT
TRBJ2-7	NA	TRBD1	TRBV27	CAGSLSSARGPQGEQYF	TGTGCCGGCAGTTTATCTTCAGCCCGGGGCCCACAGGGGGAGCAGTACTTC
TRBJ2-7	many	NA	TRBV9	CASSVSSSHEQYF	TGTGCCAGCAGCGTCTCTAGCTCCCACGAGCAGTACTTC
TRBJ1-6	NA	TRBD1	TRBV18	CASSPSGTGHNSPLHF	TGTGCCAGCTCACCCTCCGGGACAGGGCATAATTCACCCCTCCACTTT
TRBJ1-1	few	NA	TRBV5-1	CASSFGPYPDVNTEAFF	TGCGCCAGCAGCTTCGGGCCCTATCCGGACGTGAACACTGAAGCTTTCTTT
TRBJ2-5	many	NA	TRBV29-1	CSAGGGARYETQYF	TGCAGCGCCGGAGGGGGAGCTCGGTACGAGACCCAGTACTTC
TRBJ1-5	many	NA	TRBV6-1	CASSQGTPQHF	TGTGCCAGCAGTCAAGGGACGCCCCAGCATTTT
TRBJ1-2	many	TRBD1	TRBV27	CASRPPGQGYRGYTF	TGTGCCAGCAGACCTCCGGGACAGGGATATCGCGGCTACACCTTC
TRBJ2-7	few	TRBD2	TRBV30	CAWRASGRYEQYF	TGTGCCTGGAGAGCTAGCGGGAGATACGAGCAGTACTTC
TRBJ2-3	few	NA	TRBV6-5	CASSYSIRDTQYF	TGTGCCAGCAGTTACTCGATTCGGGATACGCAGTATTTT
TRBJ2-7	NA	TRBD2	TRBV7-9	CASSLGGGGTYKQYF	TGTGCCAGCAGCTTAGGGGGGGGGGGGACCTACAAGCAGTACTTC
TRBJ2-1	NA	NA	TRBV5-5	CASSVGTVAYNEQFF	TGTGCCAGCAGCGTCGGGACGGTAGCCTACAATGAGCAGTTCTTC
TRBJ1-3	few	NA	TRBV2	CASSASSGTAGNTIYF	TGTGCCAGCAGTGCAAGCTCCGGGACGGCTGGAAACACCATATATTTT
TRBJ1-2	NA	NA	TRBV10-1	CASSERQNYGYTF	TGCGCCAGCAGTGAGAGACAGAACTATGGCTACACCTTC
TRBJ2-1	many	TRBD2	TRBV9	CASSFSGRAYNEQFF	TGTGCCAGCAGCTTTAGCGGGAGGGCCTACAATGAGCAGTTCTTC
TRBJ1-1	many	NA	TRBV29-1	CSVAGAALSEAFF	TGCAGCGTTGCGGGGGCGGCCCTCTCTGAAGCTTTCTTT
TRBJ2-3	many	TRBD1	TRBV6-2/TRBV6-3	CASSPLLWTGSTDTQYF	TGTGCCAGCAGTCCCCTTCTTTGGACAGGAAGCACAGATACGCAGTATTTT
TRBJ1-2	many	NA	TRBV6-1	CASSEQRNYGYTF	TGTGCCAGCAGTGAACAGAGGAACTATGGCTACACCTTC
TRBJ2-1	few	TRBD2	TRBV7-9	CASIPPGREASNEQFF	TGTGCCAGCATCCCCCCGGGGCGGGAGGCCTCCAATGAGCAGTTCTTC
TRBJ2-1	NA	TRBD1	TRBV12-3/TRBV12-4	CASSFQGALHYNEQFF	TGTGCCAGCAGTTTTCAGGGGGCACTTCATTACAATGAGCAGTTCTTC
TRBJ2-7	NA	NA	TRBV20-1	CSASRLSGVSYEQYF	TGCAGTGCTAGTCGGTTGTCCGGGGTTAGCTACGAGCAGTACTTC
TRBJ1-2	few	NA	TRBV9	CASSVGAPNYGYTF	TGTGCCAGCAGCGTAGGGGCACCTAACTATGGCTACACCTTC
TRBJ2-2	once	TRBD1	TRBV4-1	CASSHTGDTGELFF	TGCGCCAGCAGCCACACAGGGGACACCGGGGAGCTGTTTTTT
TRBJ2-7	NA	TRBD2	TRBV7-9	CASSPGTSGTGEQYF	TGTGCCAGCAGCCCTGGGACTAGCGGGACTGGTGAGCAGTACTTC
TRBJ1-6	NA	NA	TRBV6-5	CASSFKGDSPLHF	TGTGCCAGCAGTTTCAAAGGGGATTCACCCCTCCACTTT
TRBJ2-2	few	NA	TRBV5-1	CASSWTVGATGELFF	TGCGCCAGCAGCTGGACGGTGGGGGCGACCGGGGAGCTGTTTTTT
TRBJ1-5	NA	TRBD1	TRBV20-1	CSARGTDHSNQPQHF	TGCAGTGCAAGAGGGACAGACCATAGCAATCAGCCCCAGCATTTT